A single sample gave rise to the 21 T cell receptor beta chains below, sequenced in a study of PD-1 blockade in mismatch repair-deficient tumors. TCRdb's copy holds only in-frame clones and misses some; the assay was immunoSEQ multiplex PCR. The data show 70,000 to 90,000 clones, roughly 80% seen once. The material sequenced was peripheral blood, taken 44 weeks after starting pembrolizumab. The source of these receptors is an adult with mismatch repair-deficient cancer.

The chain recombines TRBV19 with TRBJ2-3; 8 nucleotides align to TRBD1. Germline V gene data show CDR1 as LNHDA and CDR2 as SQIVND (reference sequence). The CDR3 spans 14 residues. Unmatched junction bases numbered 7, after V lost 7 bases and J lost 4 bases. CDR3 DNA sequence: TGTGCCAGTACCGACAGGGGCCGGGCAGATACGCAGTATTTT. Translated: CASTDRGRADTQYF.

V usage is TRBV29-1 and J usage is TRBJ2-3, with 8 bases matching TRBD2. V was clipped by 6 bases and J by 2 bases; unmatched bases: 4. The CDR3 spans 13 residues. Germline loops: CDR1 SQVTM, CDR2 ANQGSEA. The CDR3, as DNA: TGCAGCGTGATAGCGGGGAACACAGATACGCAGTATTTT. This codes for CSVIAGNTDTQYF.

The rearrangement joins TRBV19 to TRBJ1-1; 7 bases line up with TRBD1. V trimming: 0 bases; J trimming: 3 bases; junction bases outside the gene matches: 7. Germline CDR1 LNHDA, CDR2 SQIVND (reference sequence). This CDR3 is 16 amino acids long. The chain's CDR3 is CASSIDRDRRYTEAFF. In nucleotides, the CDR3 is TGTGCCAGTAGTATAGATCGGGACAGAAGGTACACTGAAGCTTTCTTT.

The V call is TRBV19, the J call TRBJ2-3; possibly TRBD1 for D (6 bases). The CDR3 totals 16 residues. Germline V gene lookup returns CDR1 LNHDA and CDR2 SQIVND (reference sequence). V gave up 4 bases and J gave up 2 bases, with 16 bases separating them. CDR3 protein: CASSKYRAPFTDTQYF. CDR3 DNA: TGTGCCAGTAGTAAATACAGGGCACCATTCACAGATACGCAGTATTTT.

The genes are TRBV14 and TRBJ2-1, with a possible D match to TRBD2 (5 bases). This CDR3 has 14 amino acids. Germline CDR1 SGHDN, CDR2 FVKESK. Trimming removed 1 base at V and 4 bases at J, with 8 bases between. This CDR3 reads CASSQGGPYNEQFF. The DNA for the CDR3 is TGTGCCAGCAGCCAAGGAGGGCCGTACAATGAGCAGTTCTTC.

The CDR3 is CASTKGRSNQPQHF. CDR3 in DNA: TGTGCCAGTACGAAGGGCCGGAGCAATCAGCCCCAGCATTTT. The rearrangement links TRBV19 to TRBJ1-5, with no clear D. V was pared by 7 bases and J by 1 base, with 11 bases between. CDR3 length: 14 residues. Germline V gene lookup returns CDR1 LNHDA and CDR2 SQIVND (reference sequence). The entire variable domain, with the rest obtained from reference TRBV19 and TRBJ1-5, is as follows: DGGITQSPKYLFRKEGQNVTLSCEQNLNHDAMYWYRQDPGQGLRLIYYSQIVNDFQKGDIAEGYSVSREKKESFPLTVTSAQKNPTAFYLCASTKGRSNQPQHFGDGTRLSIL.

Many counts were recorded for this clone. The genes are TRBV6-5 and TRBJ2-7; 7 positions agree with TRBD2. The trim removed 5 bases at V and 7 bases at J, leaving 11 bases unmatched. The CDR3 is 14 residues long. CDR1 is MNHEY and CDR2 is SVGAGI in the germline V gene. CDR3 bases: TGTGCCAGCAGTAGAACCTCAACTAGCGCTGAGCAGTACTTC. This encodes CASSRTSTSAEQYF.

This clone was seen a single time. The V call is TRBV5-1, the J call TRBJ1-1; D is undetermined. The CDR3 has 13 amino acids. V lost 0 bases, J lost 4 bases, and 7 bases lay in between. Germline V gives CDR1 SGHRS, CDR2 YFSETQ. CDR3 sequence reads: CASSLEQFTEAFF. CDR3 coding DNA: TGCGCCAGCAGCTTGGAACAGTTCACTGAAGCTTTCTTT.

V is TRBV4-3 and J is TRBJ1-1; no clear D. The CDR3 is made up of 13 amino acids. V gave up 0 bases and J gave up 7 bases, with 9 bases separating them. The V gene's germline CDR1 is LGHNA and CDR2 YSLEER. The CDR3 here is CASSQELRREAFF. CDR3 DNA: TGCGCCAGCAGCCAAGAATTGCGGCGTGAAGCTTTCTTT.

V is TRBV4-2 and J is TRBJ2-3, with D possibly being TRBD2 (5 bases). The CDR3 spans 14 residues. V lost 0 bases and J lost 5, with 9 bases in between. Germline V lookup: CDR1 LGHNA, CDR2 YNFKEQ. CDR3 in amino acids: CASSQELREDTQYF. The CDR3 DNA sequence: TGTGCCAGCAGCCAAGAATTGAGGGAAGATACGCAGTATTTT.

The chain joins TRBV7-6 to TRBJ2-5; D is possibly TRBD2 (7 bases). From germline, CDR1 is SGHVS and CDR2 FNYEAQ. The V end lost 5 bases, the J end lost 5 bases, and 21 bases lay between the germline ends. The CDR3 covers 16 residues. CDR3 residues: CASSPSGGRSEETQYF. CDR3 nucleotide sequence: TGTGCCAGCAGCCCTTCGGGGGGCCGGTCGGAGGAGACCCAGTACTTC.

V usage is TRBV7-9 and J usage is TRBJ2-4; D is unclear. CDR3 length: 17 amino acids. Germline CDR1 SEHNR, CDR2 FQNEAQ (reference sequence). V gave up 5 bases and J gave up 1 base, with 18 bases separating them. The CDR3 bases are TGTGCCAGCAGCAGAGATAGTGGAGTCGTGGCCAAAAACATTCAGTACTTC. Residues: CASSRDSGVVAKNIQYF.

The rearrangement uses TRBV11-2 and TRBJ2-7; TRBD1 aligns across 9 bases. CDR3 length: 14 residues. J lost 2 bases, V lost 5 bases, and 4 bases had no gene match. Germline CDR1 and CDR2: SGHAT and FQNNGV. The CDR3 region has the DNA TGTGCCAGCAGCGTCCGGACAGGGGCCTACGAGCAGTACTTC. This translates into CASSVRTGAYEQYF.

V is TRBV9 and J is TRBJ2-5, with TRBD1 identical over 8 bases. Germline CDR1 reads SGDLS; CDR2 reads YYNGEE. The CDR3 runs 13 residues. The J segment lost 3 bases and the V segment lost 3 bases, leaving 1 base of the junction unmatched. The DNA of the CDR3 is TGTGCCAGCAGCGCAGGGGGCGAAGAGACCCAGTACTTC. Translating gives CASSAGGEETQYF. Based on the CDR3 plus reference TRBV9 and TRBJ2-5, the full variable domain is DSGVTQTPKHLITATGQRVTLRCSPRSGDLSVYWYQQSLDQGLQFLIQYYNGEERAKGNILERFSAQQFPDLHSELNLSSLELGDSALYFCASSAGGEETQYFGPGTRLLVL.

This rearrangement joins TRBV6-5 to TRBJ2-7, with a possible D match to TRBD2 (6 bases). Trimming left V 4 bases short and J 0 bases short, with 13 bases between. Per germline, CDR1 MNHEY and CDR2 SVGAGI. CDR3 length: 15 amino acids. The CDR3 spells CASSLGAGISYEQYF. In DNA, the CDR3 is TGTGCCAGCAGTTTGGGAGCGGGTATCTCCTACGAGCAGTACTTC.

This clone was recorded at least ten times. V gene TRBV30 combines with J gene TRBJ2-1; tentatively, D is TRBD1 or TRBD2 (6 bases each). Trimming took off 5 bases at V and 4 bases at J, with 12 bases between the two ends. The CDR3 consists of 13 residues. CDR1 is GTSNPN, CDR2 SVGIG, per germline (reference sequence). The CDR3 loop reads CAWGGGFYNEQFF. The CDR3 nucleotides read TGTGCCTGGGGAGGGGGGTTTTACAATGAGCAGTTCTTC.

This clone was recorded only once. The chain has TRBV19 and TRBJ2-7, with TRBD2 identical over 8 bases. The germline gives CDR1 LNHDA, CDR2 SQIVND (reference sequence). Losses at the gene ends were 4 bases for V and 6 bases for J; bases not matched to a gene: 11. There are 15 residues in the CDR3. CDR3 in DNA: TGTGCCAGTAGTACGCGGGGGGACCCTCTTGGCGAGCAGTACTTC. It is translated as CASSTRGDPLGEQYF.

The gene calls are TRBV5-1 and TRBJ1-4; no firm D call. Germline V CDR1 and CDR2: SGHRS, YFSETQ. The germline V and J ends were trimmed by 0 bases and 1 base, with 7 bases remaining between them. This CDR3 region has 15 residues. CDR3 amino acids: CASSLDGQTNEKLFF. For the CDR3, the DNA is TGCGCCAGCAGCTTGGACGGTCAAACTAATGAAAAACTGTTTTTT.

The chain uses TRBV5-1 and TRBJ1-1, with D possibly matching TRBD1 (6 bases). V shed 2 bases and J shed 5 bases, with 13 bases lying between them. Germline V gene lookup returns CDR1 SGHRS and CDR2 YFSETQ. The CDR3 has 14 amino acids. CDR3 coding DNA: TGCGCCAGCAGCTTCCGGGGGCAGAGGACTGAAGCTTTCTTT. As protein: CASSFRGQRTEAFF. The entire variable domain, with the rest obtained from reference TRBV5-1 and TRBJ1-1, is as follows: KAGVTQTPRYLIKTRGQQVTLSCSPISGHRSVSWYQQTPGQGLQFLFEYFSETQRNKGNFPGRFSGRQFSNSRSEMNVSTLELGDSALYLCASSFRGQRTEAFFGQGTRLTVV.

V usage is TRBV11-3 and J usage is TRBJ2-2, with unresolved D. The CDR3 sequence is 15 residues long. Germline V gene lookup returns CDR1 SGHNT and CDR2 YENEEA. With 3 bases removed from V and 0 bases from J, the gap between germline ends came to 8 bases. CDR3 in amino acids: CASSLYGANTGELFF. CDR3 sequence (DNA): TGTGCCAGCAGCTTGTACGGAGCGAACACCGGGGAGCTGTTTTTT.

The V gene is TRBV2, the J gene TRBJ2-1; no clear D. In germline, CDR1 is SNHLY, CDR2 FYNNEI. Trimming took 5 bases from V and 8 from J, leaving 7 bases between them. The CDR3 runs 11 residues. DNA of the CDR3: TGTGCCAGCAGTTCTTACGATGAGCAGTTCTTC. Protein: CASSSYDEQFF.